Following are 14 T cell receptor beta chains from one sample sequenced in a study of STAT5B mutations in CD4+ large granular lymphocyte leukemia. Assay used: immunoSEQ multiplex PCR; TCRdb lists only in-frame clones, some missing. The table shows around 35,000 clones, with approximately 74% occurring only once. The specimen was CD4+ T cells from blood buffy coats. All receptors come from a human donor in good health.

The J gene is TRBJ1-1, the V gene TRBV15; no clear D. This CDR3 comprises 14 residues. Germline V gives CDR1 LNHNV, CDR2 YYDKDF (reference sequence). The V gene lost 0 bases and the J gene lost 2 bases, with 7 bases spanning the gap. The CDR3 DNA reads TGTGCCACCAGCAGAGATGGACTAAACACTGAAGCTTTCTTT. It is translated as CATSRDGLNTEAFF.

The chain carries TRBV11-2 and TRBJ2-1; D perhaps matches TRBD2 (6 bases). The germline CDR1 and CDR2 sequences are SGHAT and FQNNGV. The CDR3 is 13 residues long. V was cut by 1 base and J by 6 bases, with 7 bases left in between. Written as DNA, the CDR3 is TGTGCCAGCAGCTTAGGGGGGGTCAATGAGCAGTTCTTC. Its translation: CASSLGGVNEQFF.

This clone was recorded a few times. The CDR3 region is CASSIASGSSGELFF. CDR3 DNA sequence: TGTGCCAGTAGTATAGCTAGCGGGAGCTCCGGGGAGCTGTTTTTT. The rearrangement links TRBV19 to TRBJ2-2, with 10 nucleotides matching TRBD2. The germline V gene has CDR1 LNHDA and CDR2 SQIVND (reference sequence). V dropped 1 base and J dropped 6; count of bases not matched to a gene: 2. The CDR3 totals 15 residues.

The V call is TRBV19, the J call TRBJ1-3, with no clear D. The ends were cut back, 3 bases at V and 0 bases at J, with 6 bases in the middle. The CDR3 extends over 14 amino acids. Germline lookup yields CDR1 LNHDA and CDR2 SQIVND (reference sequence). The CDR3 bases are TGTGCCAGTAGTATCGGGTACTCTGGAAACACCATATATTTT. Translating gives CASSIGYSGNTIYF.

The CDR3 sequence is CASSPRTELGTIYF. In nucleotides, the CDR3 is TGTGCCAGCAGCCCGCGGACAGAACTAGGCACCATATATTTT. The gene calls are TRBV7-6 and TRBJ1-3; a possible D gene is TRBD1 (6 bases). The V gene lost 5 bases and the J gene lost 9 bases, with 17 bases spanning the gap. Germline V lookup: CDR1 SGHVS, CDR2 FNYEAQ. The CDR3 extends over 14 amino acids. The whole variable domain, filled in from reference TRBV7-6 and TRBJ1-3, reads GAGVSQSPRYKVTKRGQDVALRCDPISGHVSLYWYRQALGQGPEFLTYFNYEAQQDKSGLPNDRFSAERPEGSISTLTIQRTEQRDSAMYRCASSPRTELGTIYFGEGSWLTVV.

J is TRBJ2-7 and V is TRBV18; the D gene is possibly TRBD2 (5 bases). This CDR3 has 12 residues. Trimming shortened V by 3 bases and J by 6 bases, and 9 bases separated the two germline ends. In germline, CDR1 is KGHSH, CDR2 LQKENI. CDR3 DNA: TGTGCCAGCTCACCGTTCGGGATCGAGCAGTACTTC. Its protein product is CASSPFGIEQYF.

V is TRBV4-1 and J is TRBJ1-5; D is possibly TRBD1 (5 bases). V was cut by 4 bases and J by 2 bases, with 12 bases left in between. CDR1 is MGHRA, CDR2 YSYEKL, per germline. The CDR3 is made up of 15 amino acids. The CDR3 here is CASSPGRGGNQPQHF. Here the CDR3 DNA reads TGCGCCAGCAGCCCAGGGCGGGGGGGCAATCAGCCCCAGCATTTT.

The chain joins TRBV6-1 to TRBJ2-2, with TRBD1 matching over 8 bases. CDR1 and CDR2 from the germline V gene are MNHNS and SASEGT. The CDR3 is 15 residues long. V dropped 4 bases and J dropped 6; count of bases not matched to a gene: 7. The CDR3 spells CASSGATGVPGELFF. The CDR3 DNA reads TGTGCCAGCAGTGGGGCGACAGGGGTCCCCGGGGAGCTGTTTTTT.

The chain has TRBV18 and TRBJ2-1; 7 bases align to TRBD2. There are 11 residues in the CDR3. V was clipped by 2 bases and J by 13 bases; unmatched bases: 2. Per the germline V gene, CDR1 is KGHSH and CDR2 is LQKENI. This CDR3 is CASSPGTTQFF. In nucleotides, the CDR3 is TGTGCCAGCTCACCAGGGACTACACAGTTCTTC.

This chain uses TRBV4-2 with TRBJ2-2; D is perhaps TRBD1 (6 bases). Trimming took off 0 bases at V and 5 bases at J, with 10 bases between the two ends. The CDR3 has 15 residues. CDR1 is LGHNA and CDR2 is YNFKEQ in the germline V gene. Here the CDR3 DNA reads TGTGCCAGCAGCCAAGATAGGCAGGGGACCGGGGAGCTGTTTTTT. Translated: CASSQDRQGTGELFF.

The CDR3 sequence: CASSYPNTEAFF. In DNA form, the CDR3 reads TGTGCCAGCAGTTACCCTAACACTGAAGCTTTCTTT. The chain links TRBV6-6 to TRBJ1-1; no clear D. The V and J ends lost 2 bases and 2 bases respectively, with 3 bases between them. The CDR3 is 12 amino acids. Per germline, CDR1 MNHNY and CDR2 SVGAGI (reference sequence).

This clone was seen a single time. This chain uses TRBV7-9 with TRBJ1-1; TRBD1 matches 9 bases. V lost 1 base and J lost 1; bases outside the gene matches: 7. This CDR3 is built from 17 residues. The germline V gene encodes CDR1 SEHNR and CDR2 FQNEAQ (reference sequence). The CDR3: CASSLVGTGKGNTEAFF. Written as DNA, the CDR3 is TGTGCCAGCAGCTTAGTTGGGACAGGGAAGGGGAACACTGAAGCTTTCTTT.

This clone was seen more than once but under ten times. The chain employs TRBV30 and TRBJ2-2; the match to TRBD1 covers 8 bases. Losses at the gene ends were 1 base for V and 6 bases for J; bases not matched to a gene: 1. This CDR3 has 13 residues. Germline values: CDR1 GTSNPN, CDR2 SVGIG (reference sequence). CDR3 DNA sequence: TGTGCCTGGAGTGGGGGACAGGCCGGGGAGCTGTTTTTT. Translating it yields CAWSGGQAGELFF. Complete variable domain (other parts from reference TRBV30 and TRBJ2-2): SQTIHQWPATLVQPVGSPLSLECTVEGTSNPNLYWYRQAAGRGLQLLFYSVGIGQISSEVPQNLSASRPQDRQFILSSKKLLLSDSGFYLCAWSGGQAGELFFGEGSRLTVL.

The rearrangement links TRBV19 to TRBJ1-3; no firm D call. This CDR3 is 12 amino acids long. V dropped 8 bases and J dropped 4 bases, with 9 bases sitting between them. Germline CDR1 reads LNHDA; CDR2 reads SQIVND (reference sequence). CDR3 in DNA: TGTGCCAGTTCCTCGCCCGGAAACACCATATATTTT. Translated: CASSSPGNTIYF.